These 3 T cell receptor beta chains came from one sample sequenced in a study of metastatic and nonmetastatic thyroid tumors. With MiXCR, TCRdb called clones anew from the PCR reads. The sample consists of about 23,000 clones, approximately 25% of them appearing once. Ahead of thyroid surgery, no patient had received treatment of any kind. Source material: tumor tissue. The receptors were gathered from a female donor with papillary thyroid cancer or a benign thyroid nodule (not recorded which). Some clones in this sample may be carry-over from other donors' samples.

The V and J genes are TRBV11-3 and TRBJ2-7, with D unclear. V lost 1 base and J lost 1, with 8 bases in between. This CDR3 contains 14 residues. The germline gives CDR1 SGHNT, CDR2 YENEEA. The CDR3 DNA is TGTGCCAGCAGCTTAGGGGGTGGATCCTACGAGCAGTACTTC. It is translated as CASSLGGGSYEQYF.

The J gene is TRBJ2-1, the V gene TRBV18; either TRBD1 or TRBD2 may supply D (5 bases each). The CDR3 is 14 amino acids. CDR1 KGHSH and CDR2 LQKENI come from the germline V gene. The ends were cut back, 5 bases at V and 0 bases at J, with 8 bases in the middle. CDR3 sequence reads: CASSGDGSYNEQFF. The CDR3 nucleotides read TGTGCCAGCTCAGGGGACGGCTCCTACAATGAGCAGTTCTTC.

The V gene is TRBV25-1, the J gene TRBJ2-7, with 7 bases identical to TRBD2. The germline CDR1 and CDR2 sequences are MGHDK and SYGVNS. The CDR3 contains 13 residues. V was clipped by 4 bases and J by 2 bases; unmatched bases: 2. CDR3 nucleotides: TGTGCCAGCAGTGGGAGCGGGGCCTACGAGCAGTACTTC. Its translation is CASSGSGAYEQYF.